Below are 17 T cell receptor beta chains sequenced from a single sample in a study of Ad26.COV2.S vaccination and SARS-CoV-2 variants. The method was immunoSEQ multiplex PCR; TCRdb's version includes in-frame clones alone and lacks a portion of them. The sample records about 480,000 clones, around nine tenths being singletons. Indicated treatment: about 20 received Ad26.COV2.S at low or high dose, single or two shots; roughly five received placebo; per-sample allocation not given. After the first vaccine or placebo injection, samples were drawn on day 63. The specimen was peripheral blood, collected in a trial of Ad26.COV2.S vaccine versus placebo. The source of these receptors is a person aged 18-60 years who received the Ad26.COV2.S COVID-19 vaccine or a placebo.

The V gene is TRBV6-5, the J gene TRBJ1-6; 9 bases line up with TRBD1. The length of the CDR3 is 15 residues. From germline, CDR1 is MNHEY and CDR2 SVGAGI. The J segment lost 10 bases and the V segment lost 6 bases, leaving 10 bases of the junction unmatched. The CDR3 spells CASSQNRGHESPLHF. The CDR3, as DNA: TGTGCCAGCAGCCAGAACAGGGGGCATGAATCACCCCTCCACTTT.

The rearrangement joins TRBV6-1 to TRBJ2-3; TRBD1 is a possible D gene (6 bases). In germline, CDR1 is MNHNS, CDR2 SASEGT. V lost 1 base and J lost 3, with 11 bases in between. The CDR3 runs to 15 residues. CDR3 in amino acids: CASSEGLGATDTQYF. The CDR3 DNA follows: TGTGCCAGCAGTGAAGGATTGGGGGCGACAGATACGCAGTATTTT.

V gene TRBV3-1 (or the pseudogene TRBV3-2) combines with J gene TRBJ1-4; no clear D gene. V lost 3 bases and J lost 7, with 18 bases in between. There are 16 residues in the CDR3. The germline V gene encodes CDR1 LGHDT and CDR2 YNNKEL (reference sequence). In DNA, the CDR3 is TGTGCCAGCAGCCATGAATCCCGGGGTCCAGGTGAAAAACTGTTTTTT. Its protein is CASSHESRGPGEKLFF.

The CDR3 bases are TGTGCCAGCAGTTACCTGGGGGGCGCGTCGAATCAGCCCCAGCATTTT. This gives the protein CASSYLGGASNQPQHF. J is TRBJ1-5 and V is TRBV6-2 or TRBV6-3, with D perhaps TRBD1 (6 bases). Germline-derived CDR1 and CDR2 are MNHEY and SVGEGT. V was shortened by 2 bases and J by 4 bases, with 15 bases between the two germline ends. This CDR3 is 16 amino acids long.

On this clone: Different DNA sequences within this sample yield the same CDR3. The V and J genes are TRBV28 and TRBJ1-2; no reliable D call. The CDR3 contains 10 residues. Deletions cut 5 bases from V and 5 bases from J, with 3 bases between. CDR1 and CDR2 (germline): MDHEN, SYDVKM. In DNA, the CDR3 is TGTGCCAGCAGTAGGTATGGCTACACCTTC. Protein product: CASSRYGYTF.

This clone was counted a few times. The chain employs TRBV19 and TRBJ2-2; 9 bases map to TRBD2. CDR3 size: 15 residues. Trimming removed 3 bases from V and 3 bases from J; junction bases left unmatched: 2. Germline CDR1 is LNHDA and CDR2 is SQIVND (reference sequence). CDR3 amino acids: CASSIRLADTGELFF. The CDR3 bases are TGTGCCAGTAGTATTCGACTAGCGGACACCGGGGAGCTGTTTTTT.

V and J are TRBV7-2 and TRBJ2-1; D is possibly TRBD1 (6 bases). The CDR3 is 16 residues long. V lost 6 bases, J lost 1 base, and 16 bases lay in between. CDR1 SGHTA and CDR2 FQGNSA come from the germline V gene. The CDR3 spells CASSPQGFNSYNEQFF. CDR3 DNA sequence: TGTGCCAGCAGTCCACAGGGATTCAATTCCTACAATGAGCAGTTCTTC.

The chain combines TRBV14 with TRBJ1-2; D may be TRBD1 (5 bases). This CDR3 spans 14 amino acids. The germline CDR1 and CDR2 sequences are SGHDN and FVKESK. Deletions cut 4 bases from V and 7 bases from J, with 16 bases between. The CDR3 nucleotides read TGTGCCAGCAGCCTTAGTATCAGGGCGGCTGGCTACACCTTC. Amino acid sequence: CASSLSIRAAGYTF.

Worth noting for this clone: Other nucleotide sequences in the sample specify the same CDR3. The DNA for the CDR3 is TGCGCCAGCAGCTTGGACTCCTATAATTCACCCCTCCACTTT. Translation: CASSLDSYNSPLHF. The rearrangement joins TRBV5-1 to TRBJ1-6; D gene unclear. Germline-derived CDR1 and CDR2 are SGHRS and YFSETQ. V lost 0 bases and J lost 0, with 1 base in between. The CDR3 has 14 amino acids.

This clone was seen only once. The chain recombines TRBV14 with TRBJ2-2; D is possibly TRBD1 or TRBD2 (6 bases each). Trimming stripped 3 bases from V and 5 bases from J, with 19 bases between. The length of the CDR3 is 17 residues. Germline CDR1 and CDR2: SGHDN and FVKESK. The CDR3 sequence is CASSQGGQIAGTGELFF. In DNA, the CDR3 is TGTGCCAGCAGCCAGGGAGGACAGATCGCTGGGACCGGGGAGCTGTTTTTT.

This clone appeared once. The chain's CDR3 is CASSVFDRSSSYNEQFF. In nucleotides, the CDR3 is TGTGCCAGCAGCGTCTTCGACAGGTCTTCCTCCTACAATGAGCAGTTCTTC. The chain is built from TRBV9 and TRBJ2-1; a weak D match, TRBD1 (6 bases). Germline lookup yields CDR1 SGDLS and CDR2 YYNGEE. This CDR3 comprises 17 residues. V dropped 2 bases and J dropped 0 bases, with 15 bases sitting between them. The full variable domain, its missing parts supplied by reference TRBV9 and TRBJ2-1, is DSGVTQTPKHLITATGQRVTLRCSPRSGDLSVYWYQQSLDQGLQFLIQYYNGEERAKGNILERFSAQQFPDLHSELNLSSLELGDSALYFCASSVFDRSSSYNEQFFGPGTRLTVL.

V is TRBV9 and J is TRBJ2-1; 10 positions agree with TRBD1. The J segment lost 15 bases and the V segment lost 3 bases, leaving 12 bases of the junction unmatched. The germline V gene has CDR1 SGDLS and CDR2 YYNGEE. The CDR3 is made up of 14 amino acids. CDR3 sequence: CASSGGDRGVPRFF. CDR3 DNA: TGTGCCAGCAGCGGGGGGGACAGGGGTGTTCCCCGGTTCTTC. Drawing the rest from reference TRBV9 and TRBJ2-1, the complete variable domain is DSGVTQTPKHLITATGQRVTLRCSPRSGDLSVYWYQQSLDQGLQFLIQYYNGEERAKGNILERFSAQQFPDLHSELNLSSLELGDSALYFCASSGGDRGVPRFFGPGTRLTVL.

This clone came up once. The chain uses TRBV15 and TRBJ2-4, with D possibly TRBD2 on 6 matching bases. Germline CDR1 is LNHNV and CDR2 is YYDKDF (reference sequence). Between the trimmed V and J ends, which lost 0 bases and 13 bases, there was a span of 13 bases. The CDR3 has 13 amino acids. The CDR3 region is CATSRDPPGEQYF. The DNA for the CDR3 is TGTGCCACCAGCAGAGATCCTCCGGGAGAACAGTACTTC.

This rearrangement joins TRBV4-1 to TRBJ2-1, with 10 bases fitting TRBD1. Germline CDR1 MGHRA, CDR2 YSYEKL. The junction had 9 bases not matched to a gene; V was cut back by 5 bases and J by 2 bases. The CDR3 length is 17 residues. The CDR3 coding sequence is TGCGCCAGCAGCTCCGGCCAGGGACAGGGGCCCTACAATGAGCAGTTCTTC. Translation: CASSSGQGQGPYNEQFF.

The chain carries TRBV2 and TRBJ1-1; 10 bases are a match to TRBD1. After removal of 6 bases from V and 5 bases from J, the junction contained 6 bases not matched to a gene. The CDR3 is 14 amino acids. Germline V gene data show CDR1 as SNHLY and CDR2 as FYNNEI. In DNA form, the CDR3 reads TGTGCCAGCAGCTATAGGACAGGGGGGACTGAAGCTTTCTTT. It codes for CASSYRTGGTEAFF.

V gene TRBV4-3 combines with J gene TRBJ2-7; 11 nucleotides agree with TRBD2. The CDR3 sequence is 15 residues long. The germline V gene encodes CDR1 LGHNA and CDR2 YSLEER. The trim removed 2 bases at V and 6 bases at J, leaving 6 bases unmatched. For the CDR3, the DNA is TGCGCCAGCAGCCAACTCGGGACTAGCGGTGTCGAGCAGTACTTC. Translation: CASSQLGTSGVEQYF.

Points on this clone: Other DNA sequences from this sample encode an identical CDR3 as well. The chain couples TRBV6-6 to TRBJ2-1; no clear D gene. V dropped 2 bases and J dropped 0 bases, with 8 bases sitting between them. The CDR3 consists of 15 residues. The germline V gene has CDR1 MNHNY and CDR2 SVGAGI (reference sequence). DNA of the CDR3: TGTGCCAGCAGTTACAGAGGATCCTCCTACAATGAGCAGTTCTTC. Its translation is CASSYRGSSYNEQFF.